This is a list of T cell receptor beta chains from one sample in a study of post-analysis software for immune sequencing data. TCRdb reanalysed the PCR reads using MiXCR and keeps one entry per CDR3 protein. This sample yields 400,000 to 500,000 distinct CDR3 sequences, of which 30% to 40% are seen a single time; approximately 7.7% belongs to the top ten. The sample consisted of blood. The receptors derive from a girl under 10 years old with multiple sclerosis. CDR3s include the opening cysteine and the closing phenylalanine or tryptophan.

V	J	CDR3
TRBV5-1	TRBJ2-3	CASSSGAGGAYTQYF
TRBV20-1	TRBJ2-1	CSARLAGAKIYNEQFF
TRBV7-2	TRBJ2-5	CASSLGLAGVQETQYF
TRBV4-3	TRBJ2-7	CASSQAPGGSYEQYF
TRBV7-9	TRBJ1-4	CAISTGGATNEKLFF
TRBV13	TRBJ2-3	CASSFSSDTQYF
TRBV3-1	TRBJ2-3	CASSQEGRGYTDTQYF
TRBV7-2	TRBJ2-1	CASSLVTAGGLNEQFF
TRBV5-6	TRBJ1-2	CASSLFRDIEGYTF
TRBV7-2	TRBJ2-7	CASSSGLARREQYF
TRBV7-9	TRBJ2-5	CASSPRNRVETQYF
TRBV29-1	TRBJ1-2	CSVVLGNYGYTF
TRBV5-1	TRBJ1-5	CASSFTGMDQPQHF
TRBV28	TRBJ2-7	CASSSSGLLQEQYF
TRBV10-1	TRBJ1-2	CASSDKLGYTF